Given below is one T cell receptor beta chain in context. The junction departs from the called germline gene at one end, perhaps through a read error. This CDR3 is built from 16 residues. CDR1 is MNHEY, CDR2 SVGAGI, per germline. These data come from a study of blood T cell repertoires in COVID-19. Study information: Some COVID-19 samples were acute and others convalescent; all came from the United States, Italy and Spain. The cDNA or gDNA used as material had been derived from T cells, B-cell-depleted T cells, or PBMCs.

Per the authors' pipeline: Reference gene primers were amplified, and this amplification served to estimate nucleated cell counts. The protocol was immunoSEQ multiplex PCR, while the TCRdb copy is restricted to in-frame clones and leaves out a portion. V and J calls and clone size are as listed in that table; D and trimming were resolved from the DNA. The sample consists of some 460,000 clones, 75% to 90% of them appearing once. The TCR comes from a woman aged 25 to 39 with acute or convalescent COVID-19. V gene TRBV6-5 combines with J gene TRBJ2-5, with 12 bases that match TRBD1. The sequenced material came from peripheral blood. The CDR3: CASNYRDRGLEETQYF. CDR3 nucleotides: TGTGCCAGCAATTACCGGGACAGGGGGCTAGAAGAGACCCAGTACTTC.